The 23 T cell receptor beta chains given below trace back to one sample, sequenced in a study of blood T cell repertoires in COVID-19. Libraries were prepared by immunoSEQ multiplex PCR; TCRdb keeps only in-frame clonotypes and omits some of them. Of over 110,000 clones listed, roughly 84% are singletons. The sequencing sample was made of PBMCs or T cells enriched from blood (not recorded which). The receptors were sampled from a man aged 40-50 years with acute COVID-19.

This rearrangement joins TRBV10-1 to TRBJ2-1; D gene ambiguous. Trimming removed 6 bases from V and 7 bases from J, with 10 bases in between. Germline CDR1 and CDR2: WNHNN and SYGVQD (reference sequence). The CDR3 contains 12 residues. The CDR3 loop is CASSRAGNEQFF. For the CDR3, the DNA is TGCGCCAGCAGCCGAGCCGGGAATGAGCAGTTCTTC.

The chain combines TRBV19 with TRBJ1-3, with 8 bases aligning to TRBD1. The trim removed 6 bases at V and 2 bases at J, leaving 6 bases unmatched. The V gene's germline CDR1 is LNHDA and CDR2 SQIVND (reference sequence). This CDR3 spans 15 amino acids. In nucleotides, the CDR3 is TGTGCCAGTAGAGAGGACAGGGACCCTGGAAACACCATATATTTT. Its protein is CASREDRDPGNTIYF.

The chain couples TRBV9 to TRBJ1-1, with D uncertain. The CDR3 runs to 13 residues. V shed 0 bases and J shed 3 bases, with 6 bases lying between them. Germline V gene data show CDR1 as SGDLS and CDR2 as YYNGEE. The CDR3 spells CASSVGGDTEAFF. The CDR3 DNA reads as TGTGCCAGCAGCGTAGGCGGGGACACTGAAGCTTTCTTT.

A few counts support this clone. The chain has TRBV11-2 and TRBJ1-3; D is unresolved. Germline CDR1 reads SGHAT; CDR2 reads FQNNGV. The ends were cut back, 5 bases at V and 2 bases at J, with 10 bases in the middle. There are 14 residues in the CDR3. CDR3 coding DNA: TGTGCCAGCAGCCCCAGCGGGCCTGGAAACACCATATATTTT. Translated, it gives CASSPSGPGNTIYF. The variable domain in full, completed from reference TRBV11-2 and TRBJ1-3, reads EAGVAQSPRYKIIEKRQSVAFWCNPISGHATLYWYQQILGQGPKLLIQFQNNGVVDDSQLPKDRFSAERLKGVDSTLKIQPAKLEDSAVYLCASSPSGPGNTIYFGEGSWLTVV.

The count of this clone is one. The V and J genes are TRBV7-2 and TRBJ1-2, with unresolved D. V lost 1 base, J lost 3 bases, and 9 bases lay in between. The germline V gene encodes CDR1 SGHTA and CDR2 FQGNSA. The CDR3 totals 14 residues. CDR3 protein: CASSLDGPDYGYTF. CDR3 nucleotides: TGTGCCAGCAGCTTAGATGGGCCGGACTATGGCTACACCTTC.

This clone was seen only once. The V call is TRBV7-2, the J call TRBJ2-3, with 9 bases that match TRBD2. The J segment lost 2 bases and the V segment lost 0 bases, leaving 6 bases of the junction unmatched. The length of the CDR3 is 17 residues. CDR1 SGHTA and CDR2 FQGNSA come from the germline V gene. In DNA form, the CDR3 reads TGTGCCAGCAGCTTAGCGCCGGCGGGGGGGTTCACAGATACGCAGTATTTT. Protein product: CASSLAPAGGFTDTQYF.

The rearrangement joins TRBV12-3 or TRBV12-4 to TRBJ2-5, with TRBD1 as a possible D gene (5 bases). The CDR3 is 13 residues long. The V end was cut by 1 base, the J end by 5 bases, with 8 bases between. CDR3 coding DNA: TGTGCCAGCAGTTTAGAGGGGCGGGAGACCCAGTACTTC. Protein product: CASSLEGRETQYF.

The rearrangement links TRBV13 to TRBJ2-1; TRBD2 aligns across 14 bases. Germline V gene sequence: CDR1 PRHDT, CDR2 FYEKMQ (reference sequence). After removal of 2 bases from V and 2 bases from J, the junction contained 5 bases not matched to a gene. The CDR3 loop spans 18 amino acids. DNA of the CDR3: TGTGCCAGCAGCTTACGACTAGCGGGAGGGAATACCTACAATGAGCAGTTCTTC. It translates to CASSLRLAGGNTYNEQFF.

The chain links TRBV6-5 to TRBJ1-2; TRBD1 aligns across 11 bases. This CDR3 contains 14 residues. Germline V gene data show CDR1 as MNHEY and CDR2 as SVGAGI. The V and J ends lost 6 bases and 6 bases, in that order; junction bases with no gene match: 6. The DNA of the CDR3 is TGTGCCAGCAGGCCCTGGGGACAGGGGGATGGCTACACCTTC. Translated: CASRPWGQGDGYTF.

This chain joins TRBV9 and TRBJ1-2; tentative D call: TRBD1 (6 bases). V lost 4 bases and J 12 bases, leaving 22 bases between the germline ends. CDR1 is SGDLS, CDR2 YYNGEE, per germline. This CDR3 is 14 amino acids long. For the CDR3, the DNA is TGTGCCAGCAGCCCCAGGCCCGAGACAGGAGAAAACACCTTC. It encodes CASSPRPETGENTF.

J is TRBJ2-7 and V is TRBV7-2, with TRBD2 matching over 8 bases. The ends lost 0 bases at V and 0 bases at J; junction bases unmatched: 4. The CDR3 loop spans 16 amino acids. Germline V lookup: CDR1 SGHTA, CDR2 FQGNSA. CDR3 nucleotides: TGTGCCAGCAGCTTAGCAAGTAGCGGGAACTCCTACGAGCAGTACTTC. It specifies CASSLASSGNSYEQYF.

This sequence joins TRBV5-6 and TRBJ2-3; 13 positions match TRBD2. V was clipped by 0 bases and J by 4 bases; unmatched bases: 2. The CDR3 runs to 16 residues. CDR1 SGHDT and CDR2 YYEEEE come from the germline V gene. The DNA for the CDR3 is TGTGCCAGCAGCTTGGGACTAGCGGGAGGTTCAGATACGCAGTATTTT. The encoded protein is CASSLGLAGGSDTQYF.

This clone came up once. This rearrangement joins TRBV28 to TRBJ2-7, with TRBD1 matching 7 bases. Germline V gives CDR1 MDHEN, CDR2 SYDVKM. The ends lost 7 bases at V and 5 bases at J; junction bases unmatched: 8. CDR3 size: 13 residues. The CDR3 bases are TGTGCCAGCACCAAGACAGGGAATGACGAGCAGTACTTC. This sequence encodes CASTKTGNDEQYF.

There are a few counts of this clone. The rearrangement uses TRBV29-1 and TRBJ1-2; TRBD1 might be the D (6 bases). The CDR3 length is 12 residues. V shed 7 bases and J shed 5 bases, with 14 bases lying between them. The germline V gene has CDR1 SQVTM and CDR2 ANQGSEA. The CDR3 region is CSAGGDIYGYTF. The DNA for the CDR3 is TGCAGCGCGGGGGGGGACATTTATGGCTACACCTTC.

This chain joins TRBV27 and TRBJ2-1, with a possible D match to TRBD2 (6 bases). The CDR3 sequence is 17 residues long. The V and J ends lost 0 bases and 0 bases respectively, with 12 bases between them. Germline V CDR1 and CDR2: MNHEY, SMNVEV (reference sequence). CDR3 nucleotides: TGTGCCAGCAGTTTATCCGTGGGGGGAATCTCCTACAATGAGCAGTTCTTC. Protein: CASSLSVGGISYNEQFF.

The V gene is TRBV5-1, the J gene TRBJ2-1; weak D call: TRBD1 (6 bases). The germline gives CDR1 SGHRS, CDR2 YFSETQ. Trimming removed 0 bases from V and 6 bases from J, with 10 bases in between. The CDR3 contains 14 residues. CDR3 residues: CASSLDAGVNEQFF. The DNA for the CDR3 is TGCGCCAGCAGCTTGGATGCAGGGGTCAATGAGCAGTTCTTC.

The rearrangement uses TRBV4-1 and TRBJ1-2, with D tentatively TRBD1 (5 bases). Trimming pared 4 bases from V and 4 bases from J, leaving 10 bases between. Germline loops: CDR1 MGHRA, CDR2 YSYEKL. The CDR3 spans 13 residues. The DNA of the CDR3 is TGCGCCAGCAGCCCGGAGCAGGGCTATGGCTACACCTTC. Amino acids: CASSPEQGYGYTF.

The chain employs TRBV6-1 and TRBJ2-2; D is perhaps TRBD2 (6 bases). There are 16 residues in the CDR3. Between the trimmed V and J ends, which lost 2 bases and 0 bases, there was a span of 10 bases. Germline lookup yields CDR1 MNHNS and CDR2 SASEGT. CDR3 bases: TGTGCCAGCAGTGAACAACTAGCCACGAACACCGGGGAGCTGTTTTTT. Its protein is CASSEQLATNTGELFF.

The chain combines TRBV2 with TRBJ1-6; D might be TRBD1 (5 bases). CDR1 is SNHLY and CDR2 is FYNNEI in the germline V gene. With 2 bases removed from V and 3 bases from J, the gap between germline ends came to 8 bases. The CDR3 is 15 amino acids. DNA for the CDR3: TGTGCCAGCAGTGAACAGGGTATCTATAATTCACCCCTCCACTTT. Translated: CASSEQGIYNSPLHF.

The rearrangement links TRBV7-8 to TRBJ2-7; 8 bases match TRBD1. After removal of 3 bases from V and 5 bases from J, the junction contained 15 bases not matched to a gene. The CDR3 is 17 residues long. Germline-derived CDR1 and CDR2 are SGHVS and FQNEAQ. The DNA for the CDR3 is TGTGCCAGCAGCTTCTTCATCTCGGGGACAGGAGGAGACGAGCAGTACTTC. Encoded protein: CASSFFISGTGGDEQYF.

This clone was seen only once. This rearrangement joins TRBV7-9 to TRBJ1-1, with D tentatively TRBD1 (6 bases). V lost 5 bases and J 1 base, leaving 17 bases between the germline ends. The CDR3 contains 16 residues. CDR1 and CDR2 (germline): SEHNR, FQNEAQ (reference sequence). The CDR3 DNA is TGTGCCAGCAGCCCCGAAGTCGGACAGCCGAACACTGAAGCTTTCTTT. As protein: CASSPEVGQPNTEAFF. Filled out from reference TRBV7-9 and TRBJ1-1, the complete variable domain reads DTGVSQNPRHKITKRGQNVTFRCDPISEHNRLYWYRQTLGQGPEFLTYFQNEAQLEKSRLLSDRFSAERPKGSFSTLEIQRTEQGDSAMYLCASSPEVGQPNTEAFFGQGTRLTVV.

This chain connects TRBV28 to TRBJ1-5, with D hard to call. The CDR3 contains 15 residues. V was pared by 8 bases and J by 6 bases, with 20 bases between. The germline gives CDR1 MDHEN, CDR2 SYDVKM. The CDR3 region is CASPAGSWSGQPQHF. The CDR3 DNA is TGTGCCAGCCCCGCAGGAAGTTGGAGCGGTCAGCCCCAGCATTTT.

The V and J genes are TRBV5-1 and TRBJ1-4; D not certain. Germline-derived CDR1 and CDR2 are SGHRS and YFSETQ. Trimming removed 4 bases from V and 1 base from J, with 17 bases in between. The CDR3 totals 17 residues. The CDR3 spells CASSLREMTGTNEKLFF. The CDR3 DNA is TGCGCCAGCAGCCTCCGGGAAATGACTGGAACTAATGAAAAACTGTTTTTT. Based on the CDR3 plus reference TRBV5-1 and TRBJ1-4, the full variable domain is KAGVTQTPRYLIKTRGQQVTLSCSPISGHRSVSWYQQTPGQGLQFLFEYFSETQRNKGNFPGRFSGRQFSNSRSEMNVSTLELGDSALYLCASSLREMTGTNEKLFFGSGTQLSVL.